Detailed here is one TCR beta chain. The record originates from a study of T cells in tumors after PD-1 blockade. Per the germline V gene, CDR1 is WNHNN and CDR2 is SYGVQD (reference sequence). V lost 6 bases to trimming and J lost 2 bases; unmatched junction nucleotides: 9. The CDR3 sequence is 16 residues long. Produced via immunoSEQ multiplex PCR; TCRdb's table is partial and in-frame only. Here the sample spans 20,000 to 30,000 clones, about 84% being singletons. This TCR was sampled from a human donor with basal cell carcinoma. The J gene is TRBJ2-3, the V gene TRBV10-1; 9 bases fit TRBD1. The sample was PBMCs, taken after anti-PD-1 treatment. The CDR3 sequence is CASSLTGTGTTDTQYF. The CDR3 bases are TGCGCCAGCAGCCTAACCGGGACAGGGACCACAGATACGCAGTATTTT.